This paragraph covers one T cell receptor beta chain sequence. No antigen is known for it. After removal of 7 bases from V and 4 bases from J, the junction contained 8 bases not matched to a gene. Germline lookup yields CDR1 LNHDA and CDR2 SQIVND (reference sequence). The CDR3 spans 15 residues. The sample comes from a study of regulatory T cells in long-lasting Graves disease. Findings and caveats of the study: Among persistent patients, a larger number of public clonotypes were shared (approximately 2,900) than among newly diagnosed patients (966).

Time point denoted: persistent/refractory GD, antithyroid drugs over 5 years with positive TRAb. The TCR library was made from RNA extracted from PBMCs. With iRepertoire HTBI primers and Arm-PCR of CDR3 regions, TCR beta libraries were built. TCRdb fed the multiplex PCR reads into MiXCR, producing one record per CDR3 protein. Altogether 310,000 or so distinct CDR3 sequences are present, roughly a fifth being singletons, with the ten largest covering about 61%. The gene calls are TRBV19 and TRBJ1-2, with TRBD1 identical over 11 bases. This specimen consisted of peripheral blood mononuclear cells (PBMCs), obtained when the disease was refractory, from a patient treated with antithyroid drugs. This clonotype was sampled from a female donor with Graves disease. This CDR3 reads CASTTRTGGIYGYTF. CDR3 in DNA: TGTGCCAGTACCACTAGGACAGGGGGCATCTATGGCTACACCTTC.